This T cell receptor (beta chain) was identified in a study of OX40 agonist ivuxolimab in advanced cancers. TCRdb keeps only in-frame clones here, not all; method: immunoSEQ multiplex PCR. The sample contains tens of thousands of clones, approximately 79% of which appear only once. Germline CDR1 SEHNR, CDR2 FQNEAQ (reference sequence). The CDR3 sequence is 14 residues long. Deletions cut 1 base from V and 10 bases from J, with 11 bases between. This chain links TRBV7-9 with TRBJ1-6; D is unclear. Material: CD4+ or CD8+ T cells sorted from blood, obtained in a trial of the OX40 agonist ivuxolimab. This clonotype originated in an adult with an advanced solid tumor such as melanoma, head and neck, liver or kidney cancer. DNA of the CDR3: TGTGCCAGCAGCTTAGAGGGAAGGAACTCACCCCTCCACTTT. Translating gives CASSLEGRNSPLHF.